A single sample is the source of the 9 T cell receptor beta chains below, sequenced in a study of blood T cell repertoires in COVID-19. Profiled with immunoSEQ multiplex PCR; TCRdb holds only in-frame clones, not every one. The sample includes 470,000 or so clones, 70% to 90% of them seen just once. Sequenced sample: peripheral blood. All receptors derive from a human donor in a cohort sampled during active COVID-19.

The chain carries TRBV5-3 and TRBJ2-1, with TRBD2 identical over 12 bases. TRBV5-3 is an ORF, with its function uncertain. The CDR3 is 16 residues long. The J segment lost 8 bases and the V segment lost 1 base, leaving 7 bases of the junction unmatched. CDR3 sequence: CARSLLAGGPTHEQFF. CDR3 nucleotides: TGTGCCAGAAGCTTGCTAGCGGGAGGGCCGACCCATGAGCAGTTCTTC.

The genes are TRBV4-1 and TRBJ2-3; 7 positions agree with TRBD2. V shed 6 bases and J 4 bases; nucleotides not matched to a gene: 7. In germline, CDR1 is MGHRA, CDR2 YSYEKL. There are 14 residues in the CDR3. CDR3 nucleotide sequence: TGCGCCAGCAGGAAGGGAGGGAGCTCAGATACGCAGTATTTT. Residues: CASRKGGSSDTQYF.

This chain joins TRBV5-8 and TRBJ2-3; possibly TRBD1 for D (6 bases). The CDR3 spans 17 residues. The V end was cut by 4 bases, the J end by 0 bases, with 18 bases between. Germline V gives CDR1 SGHTS, CDR2 YDEGEE. Written as DNA, the CDR3 is TGTGCCAGCAGCAGCGACAGGTCCCACCCTAGCACAGATACGCAGTATTTT. Its protein product is CASSSDRSHPSTDTQYF.

The J gene is TRBJ1-2, the V gene TRBV27, with TRBD1 identical over 8 bases. Germline values: CDR1 MNHEY, CDR2 SMNVEV (reference sequence). This CDR3 is 13 amino acids long. V trimming: 4 bases; J trimming: 4 bases; junction bases outside the gene matches: 2. CDR3 sequence reads: CASSSGQVYGYTF. The CDR3 nucleotides are TGTGCCAGCAGTTCGGGACAGGTCTATGGCTACACCTTC.

The chain is built from TRBV14 and TRBJ2-2, with 8 nucleotides matching TRBD2. Germline V gives CDR1 SGHDN, CDR2 FVKESK. V lost 3 bases to trimming and J lost 5 bases; unmatched junction nucleotides: 8. The CDR3 has 16 amino acids. The CDR3, as DNA: TGTGCCAGCAGCCAGTCGGGACTAGTAGGGACCGGGGAGCTGTTTTTT. Encoded protein: CASSQSGLVGTGELFF.

V is TRBV3-1 (or the pseudogene TRBV3-2) and J is TRBJ1-3; D is possibly TRBD1 (6 bases). Germline V gene sequence: CDR1 LGHDT, CDR2 YNNKEL (reference sequence). Between the trimmed V and J ends, which lost 4 bases and 0 bases, there was a span of 7 bases. The CDR3 is made up of 14 amino acids. CDR3 loop: CASSRQDSGNTIYF. The CDR3, as DNA: TGTGCCAGCAGCCGACAGGACTCTGGAAACACCATATATTTT.

The chain is built from TRBV19 and TRBJ1-4; 10 nucleotides align to TRBD1. The germline V gene has CDR1 LNHDA and CDR2 SQIVND (reference sequence). V shed 10 bases and J 7 bases; nucleotides not matched to a gene: 9. The CDR3 spans 14 residues. The CDR3 coding sequence is TGTGCCACCTGCCCCAGGGACAGGGGTGAAAAACTGTTTTTT. Residues: CATCPRDRGEKLFF.

This clone was observed a single time. Here the CDR3 DNA reads TGCGCCAGCAGCCACGCGCCACGAACAGGGCCATCTAACTATGGCTACACCTTC. It specifies CASSHAPRTGPSNYGYTF. The chain links TRBV5-1 to TRBJ1-2; maybe TRBD1 (6 bases). The CDR3 sequence is 18 residues long. Looked up from germline, CDR1 is SGHRS and CDR2 is YFSETQ. The germline V and J ends were trimmed by 4 bases and 0 bases, with 22 bases remaining between them.

The chain uses TRBV7-2 and TRBJ2-1; the match to TRBD2 covers 10 bases. Germline CDR1 SGHTA, CDR2 FQGNSA. The CDR3 has 17 residues. The V gene end was trimmed by 1 base and the J gene end by 6 bases; junction bases not matched to a gene: 9. CDR3 sequence: CASSLDHLAGVGNEQFF. The CDR3 nucleotides are TGTGCCAGCAGCTTAGATCACCTAGCGGGAGTAGGCAATGAGCAGTTCTTC.